These 22 T cell receptor beta chains were sequenced from one sample in a study of memory CD4+ T cells and cytomegalovirus serostatus. TCRdb keeps only in-frame clones here, not all; method: immunoSEQ multiplex PCR. The sample carries some 57,000 clones, roughly four fifths recorded once. The sort gate was single viable CD3+CD4+CD8-CD45RO+ cells for memory CD4+ T cells. Sequencing was performed on memory CD4+ T cells from blood. The source of these receptors is an adult in good health and CMV-seronegative.

This clone appeared a single time. J is TRBJ2-2 and V is TRBV6-6, with TRBD1 matching 11 bases. This CDR3 comprises 15 residues. Losses at the gene ends were 6 bases for V and 6 bases for J; bases not matched to a gene: 6. Germline CDR1 reads MNHNY; CDR2 reads SVGAGI (reference sequence). The CDR3 region is CASSPGQGDSGELFF. CDR3 DNA sequence: TGTGCCAGCAGCCCGGGACAGGGGGACTCCGGGGAGCTGTTTTTT.

This chain joins TRBV29-1 and TRBJ2-6; tentatively, D is TRBD1 or TRBD2 (5 bases each). The CDR3 covers 14 residues. The V end lost 6 bases, the J end lost 3 bases, and 12 bases lay between the germline ends. The germline gives CDR1 SQVTM, CDR2 ANQGSEA. This CDR3 reads CSVESGSGANVLTF. For the CDR3, the DNA is TGCAGCGTGGAATCAGGGAGTGGGGCCAACGTCCTGACTTTC.

The chain combines TRBV5-6 with TRBJ1-5; TRBD1 is a possible D gene (5 bases). V shed 2 bases and J shed 0 bases, with 12 bases lying between them. The length of the CDR3 is 16 residues. Germline CDR1 SGHDT, CDR2 YYEEEE. The chain's CDR3 is CASSFLAGNSNQPQHF. The CDR3 DNA reads TGTGCCAGCAGCTTCCTGGCAGGGAATAGCAATCAGCCCCAGCATTTT.

V and J are TRBV2 and TRBJ1-4, with D tentatively TRBD1 (5 bases). Germline V gene sequence: CDR1 SNHLY, CDR2 FYNNEI. Trimming took off 6 bases at V and 8 bases at J, with 16 bases between the two ends. The CDR3 runs 14 residues. For the CDR3, the DNA is TGTGCCAGCAGCGCCGACAGTAAATCCGAAAAACTGTTTTTT. This encodes CASSADSKSEKLFF.

The chain recombines TRBV30 with TRBJ2-1; 8 bases align to TRBD2. Germline-derived CDR1 and CDR2 are GTSNPN and SVGIG (reference sequence). The CDR3 covers 14 residues. The V and J ends lost 4 bases and 4 bases, in that order; junction bases with no gene match: 6. CDR3 DNA sequence: TGTGCCTGGATCTTAGGGACTAGTTACAATGAGCAGTTCTTC. It yields the protein CAWILGTSYNEQFF.

The V gene is TRBV15, the J gene TRBJ2-3, with TRBD2 as a possible D gene (5 bases). The CDR3 has 12 residues. Germline V gene data show CDR1 as LNHNV and CDR2 as YYDKDF (reference sequence). V lost 3 bases and J lost 8, with 9 bases in between. CDR3 sequence: CATSSRGGTQYF. The CDR3 DNA follows: TGTGCCACCAGCAGCCGGGGTGGTACGCAGTATTTT.

This clone was counted once. V and J are TRBV5-6 and TRBJ1-2; D perhaps matches TRBD1 (5 bases). Per germline, CDR1 SGHDT and CDR2 YYEEEE. Trimming took 1 base from V and 2 from J, leaving 15 bases between them. The CDR3 sequence is 16 residues long. The CDR3 spells CASSLFEWEGNYGYTF. In DNA form, the CDR3 reads TGTGCCAGCAGCTTGTTTGAGTGGGAGGGGAACTATGGCTACACCTTC. The full variable domain, with the rest looked up from reference TRBV5-6 and TRBJ1-2, is DAGVTQSPTHLIKTRGQQVTLRCSPKSGHDTVSWYQQALGQGPQFIFQYYEEEERQRGNFPDRFSGHQFPNYSSELNVNALLLGDSALYLCASSLFEWEGNYGYTFGSGTRLTVV.

The V gene is TRBV9, the J gene TRBJ1-6; perhaps TRBD1 as D (5 bases). The CDR3 spans 16 residues. The V end lost 4 bases, the J end lost 7 bases, and 18 bases lay between the germline ends. Per germline, CDR1 SGDLS and CDR2 YYNGEE. The CDR3: CASSPGGRMKNSPLHF. Written as DNA, the CDR3 is TGTGCCAGCAGCCCCGGGGGACGGATGAAAAATTCACCCCTCCACTTT.

This clone was found once. The chain links TRBV4-1 to TRBJ2-7; no firm D call. Trimming shortened V by 1 base and J by 2 bases, and 12 bases separated the two germline ends. The germline CDR1 and CDR2 sequences are MGHRA and YSYEKL. This CDR3 spans 15 amino acids. This chain's CDR3 is CASSQGQARTYEQYF. The CDR3 DNA reads TGCGCCAGCAGCCAAGGTCAGGCACGGACCTACGAGCAGTACTTC.

J is TRBJ2-7 and V is TRBV15; D possibly uses TRBD1 or TRBD2 (5 bases each). Trimming cost V 0 bases and J 3 bases, with 9 bases left between them. In germline, CDR1 is LNHNV, CDR2 YYDKDF (reference sequence). The CDR3 totals 14 residues. The chain's CDR3 is CATSRERGNYEQYF. The CDR3 region has the DNA TGTGCCACCAGCAGAGAGAGGGGAAACTACGAGCAGTACTTC.

The chain employs TRBV6-6 and TRBJ2-2; D not resolved. Germline V gene lookup returns CDR1 MNHNY and CDR2 SVGAGI (reference sequence). Trimming pared 5 bases from V and 0 bases from J, leaving 4 bases between. The CDR3 totals 13 residues. In nucleotides, the CDR3 is TGTGCCAGCAGTGACGCGAACACCGGGGAGCTGTTTTTT. Protein product: CASSDANTGELFF.

This chain connects TRBV7-6 to TRBJ1-5; 7 nucleotides match TRBD1. In germline, CDR1 is SGHVS, CDR2 FNYEAQ. Trimming removed 6 bases from V and 7 bases from J; junction bases left unmatched: 15. CDR3 length: 16 residues. CDR3 coding DNA: TGTGCCAGCAGTGCTGGGTTAAAGGGGGCAGGGCAGCCCCAGCATTTT. Translation gives CASSAGLKGAGQPQHF.

CDR3 sequence: CASSPDSVYQPQHF. CDR3 nucleotides: TGCGCCAGCAGCCCGGACAGCGTTTATCAGCCCCAGCATTTT. V is TRBV4-1 and J is TRBJ1-5, with D perhaps matching TRBD1 (6 bases). The CDR3 loop spans 14 amino acids. V was clipped by 4 bases and J by 5 bases, with 12 bases between them. CDR1 is MGHRA, CDR2 YSYEKL, per germline.

This chain links TRBV30 with TRBJ1-4; D perhaps matches TRBD1 (5 bases). V was pared by 7 bases and J by 4 bases, with 10 bases between. CDR1 is GTSNPN and CDR2 is SVGIG in the germline V gene (reference sequence). The CDR3 consists of 12 residues. In DNA, the CDR3 is TGTGCCTTGGGACTGTATAATGAAAAACTGTTTTTT. Translating it yields CALGLYNEKLFF.

V is TRBV6-5 and J is TRBJ2-2; TRBD1 matches at 10 bases. CDR3 length equals 15 residues. V was pared by 2 bases and J by 6 bases, with 3 bases of the junction left unmatched. The germline CDR1 and CDR2 sequences are MNHEY and SVGAGI. DNA of the CDR3: TGTGCCAGCAGTTACGAGGGACAGGGGTCCGGGGAGCTGTTTTTT. It is translated as CASSYEGQGSGELFF.

The chain links TRBV11-2 to TRBJ1-1; weak D call: TRBD1 (6 bases). Germline V gene lookup returns CDR1 SGHAT and CDR2 FQNNGV. With 1 base removed from V and 9 bases from J, the gap between germline ends came to 15 bases. CDR3 length: 14 residues. The CDR3 region has the DNA TGTGCCAGCAGCTTAGGCTGGCAGGGGCGCCAAGCTTTCTTT. Amino acid sequence: CASSLGWQGRQAFF.

This clone was recorded only once. The chain has TRBV18 and TRBJ1-1; D is undetermined. Looked up from germline, CDR1 is KGHSH and CDR2 is LQKENI. The CDR3 runs 13 residues. V gave up 2 bases and J gave up 4 bases, with 8 bases separating them. The chain's CDR3 is CASSPTGSTEAFF. Here the CDR3 DNA reads TGTGCCAGCTCACCAACTGGGAGCACTGAAGCTTTCTTT.

The gene calls are TRBV2 and TRBJ2-2; D remains unclear. Germline V gene data show CDR1 as SNHLY and CDR2 as FYNNEI. Trimming cost V 4 bases and J 0 bases, with 6 bases left between them. There are 14 residues in the CDR3. The CDR3 DNA follows: TGTGCCAGCAGTGGGGGTACGAACACCGGGGAGCTGTTTTTT. It is translated as CASSGGTNTGELFF.

This clone was detected only a few times. The chain uses TRBV12-5 and TRBJ1-2, with D tentatively TRBD1 (6 bases). Germline V CDR1 and CDR2: LGHNT, FRNRAP. The CDR3 extends over 16 amino acids. V dropped 1 base and J dropped 4 bases, with 16 bases sitting between them. The CDR3 reads CASGLGNKGVSYGYTF. The CDR3 region has the DNA TGTGCTAGTGGTTTGGGGAACAAGGGGGTCAGCTATGGCTACACCTTC.

The V call is TRBV18, the J call TRBJ2-1; possible D gene TRBD1, 6 bases. CDR1 is KGHSH and CDR2 is LQKENI in the germline V gene. CDR3 length: 13 residues. V lost 6 bases to trimming and J lost 6 bases, with 12 bases between them. The CDR3 region has the DNA TGTGCCAGCTCCCGGGCACAGGGCAATGAGCAGTTCTTC. It is translated as CASSRAQGNEQFF. The full variable domain, with the rest looked up from reference TRBV18 and TRBJ2-1, is NAGVMQNPRHLVRRRGQEARLRCSPMKGHSHVYWYRQLPEEGLKFMVYLQKENIIDESGMPKERFSAEFPKEGPSILRIQQVVRGDSAAYFCASSRAQGNEQFFGPGTRLTVL.

The chain uses TRBV28 and TRBJ2-7, with no clear D. Deletions cut 2 bases from V and 3 bases from J, with 8 bases between. This CDR3 has 13 residues. Germline CDR1 is MDHEN and CDR2 is SYDVKM. The CDR3 DNA follows: TGTGCCAGCAGTTTACCCGACGGCTACGAGCAGTACTTC. It is translated as CASSLPDGYEQYF.

V usage is TRBV6-1 and J usage is TRBJ2-1; TRBD2 matches 11 bases. The CDR3 is 16 amino acids. Germline V lookup: CDR1 MNHNS, CDR2 SASEGT. V trimming: 2 bases; J trimming: 9 bases; junction bases outside the gene matches: 9. The CDR3 DNA reads as TGTGCCAGCAGTGAACAGGTAGCGGGAGGGTACGGTGAGCAGTTCTTC. This sequence encodes CASSEQVAGGYGEQFF.